The sequence of this T cell receptor beta chain was determined in a study of identical twins. TCRdb processed the 5' RACE reads anew with MiXCR; each CDR3 protein has one entry. Of 550,000 to 800,000 distinct CDR3 sequences listed, about 7% are singletons. Study-level findings and limits: Out-of-frame alpha sequences shared by twins were enriched for low generation probability.

At least ten counts were recorded for this clonotype. Its target is unknown. The CDR3 totals 13 residues. The V gene lost 5 bases and the J gene lost 5 bases, with 12 bases spanning the gap. Looked up from germline, CDR1 is MRHNA and CDR2 is SNTAGT. These data were likewise used in another study, on yellow fever vaccine responses in identical twins.

The specimen was PBMCs. The sequence derives from a woman aged 18 to 35 in good health. This sequence joins TRBV6-4 and TRBJ1-1; possible D gene TRBD1, 5 bases. Here the CDR3 DNA reads TGTGCCAGCAGTAGAATAAGGGGTACTGAAGCTTTCTTT. Its protein is CASSRIRGTEAFF.